This is a list of T cell receptor beta chains from one sample in a study of blood T cell repertoires in COVID-19. Only in-frame clones appear in the TCRdb table, and some are missing; sequencing was by immunoSEQ multiplex PCR. The table records 200,000 to 300,000 clones, around 84% of them present only once. Sequences were obtained from PBMCs or T cells enriched from blood (not recorded which). The receptors here all came from a man aged 40-49 years who had recovered from COVID-19. The CDR3 runs from the conserved cysteine through the conserved F or W. Each record gives: D gene, J gene, clone size, V gene, CDR3 DNA, CDR3 protein. The D gene is left open where the match is weak. Size is omitted from some rows. Given values are once, few, many or a class for expanded clones.

D: NA
J: TRBJ2-1
size: NA
V: TRBV3-1/TRBV3-2
DNA: TGTGCCAGCAGCCAAGATTTGGGGTGGGGCGCCTTGTCCTACAATGAGCAGTTCTTC
CDR3: CASSQDLGWGALSYNEQFF

D: TRBD1
J: TRBJ2-1
size: NA
V: TRBV18
DNA: TGTGCCAGCTCACGCGGACAGGGCAAGGCGCATGAGCAGTTCTTC
CDR3: CASSRGQGKAHEQFF

D: NA
J: TRBJ1-3
size: NA
V: TRBV18
DNA: TGTGCCAGCTCACCAGCGGGGGCTGGAAACACCATATATTTT
CDR3: CASSPAGAGNTIYF

D: NA
J: TRBJ2-7
size: NA
V: TRBV1
DNA: TGCACCAGCAGCCAAGACCCCGGACTAGCGGTTACCTACGAGCAGTACTTC
CDR3: CTSSQDPGLAVTYEQYF

D: TRBD1
J: TRBJ2-6
size: NA
V: TRBV2
DNA: TGTGCCAGCAGGCAAAACAGGGGTGGGGCCAACGTCCTGACTTTC
CDR3: CASRQNRGGANVLTF

D: TRBD1
J: TRBJ2-1
size: NA
V: TRBV27
DNA: TGTGCCAGCAGTTTTCCGGGACAGTATCCCAATGAGCAGTTCTTC
CDR3: CASSFPGQYPNEQFF

D: TRBD1
J: TRBJ1-2
size: few
V: TRBV27
DNA: TGTGCCAGCACTACGACTCCAGGACAGGCAGGCCATGGCTACACCTTC
CDR3: CASTTTPGQAGHGYTF

D: NA
J: TRBJ1-1
size: NA
V: TRBV4-2
DNA: TGTGCCAGCAGCCTACAGACCATGAACACTGAAGCTTTCTTT
CDR3: CASSLQTMNTEAFF

D: NA
J: TRBJ2-1
size: NA
V: TRBV7-9
DNA: TGTGCCAGCAGCTTAGAACTTAGGATGGGGGCCCCCTACAATGAGCAGTTCTTC
CDR3: CASSLELRMGAPYNEQFF

D: NA
J: TRBJ1-5
size: once
V: TRBV30
DNA: TGTGCCTGGAGTGTCTTAGGGGGTAGCAATCAGCCCCAGCATTTT
CDR3: CAWSVLGGSNQPQHF

D: NA
J: TRBJ1-1
size: NA
V: TRBV7-8
DNA: TGTGCCAGCAGCTTTGTTGTGGGGCAGGGTGGCACTGAAGCTTTCTTT
CDR3: CASSFVVGQGGTEAFF

D: NA
J: TRBJ1-5
size: NA
V: TRBV18
DNA: TGTGCCAGCTCACCAACAGCGGAAGGTATGCCCCAGCATTTT
CDR3: CASSPTAEGMPQHF